This T cell receptor beta chain was observed in a study of CD8+CD57+ T cells in acquired aplastic anemia. The CDR3 is 16 residues long, ends included. Germline-derived CDR1 and CDR2 are ENHRY and SYGVKD. The use of genomic DNA as template underpinned the TCR beta VDJ and CDR3 profiling. TCRdb ran MiXCR on the reads and lists one entry per CDR3 protein. The repertoire has 400,000 to 500,000 distinct CDR3 sequences, about two thirds of them found once; the top ten carry 3.5% to 4.5%. On this clonotype itself: The CDR3 does not close with the conserved phenylalanine or tryptophan, likely indicating a read error. Because the CDR3's place on the DNA is in doubt, the DNA is left out and the CDR3 is given as listed by TCRdb.

The sequenced material came from sorted CD4+, CD8+, or CD8+CD57+ T cells (not recorded which) from PBMCs. The genes are TRBV10-3 and TRBJ1-1. The receptor comes from a human donor in good health, serving as a control. CDR3: CATSDPTAAKYTEAFC.